These 23 T cell receptor beta chains came from one sample sequenced in a study of cytomegalovirus exposure and HLA in healthy donors. Primers included in the PCR were 60 Vbeta and 13 Jbeta primers. The method was immunoSEQ multiplex PCR; TCRdb's version includes in-frame clones alone and lacks a portion of them. The table includes some 150,000 clones, roughly 80% detected once. The sample comprised PBMCs. All receptors come from a human donor in good health.

The genes are TRBV7-9 and TRBJ1-1, with TRBD1 matching over 8 bases. V was clipped by 6 bases and J by 2 bases; unmatched bases: 17. The CDR3 is 18 residues long. Germline V gene sequence: CDR1 SEHNR, CDR2 FQNEAQ (reference sequence). The CDR3 spells CASSRWWTGKGGNTEAFF. The CDR3, as DNA: TGTGCCAGCAGTAGGTGGTGGACAGGGAAGGGCGGAAACACTGAAGCTTTCTTT.

V gene TRBV4-2 combines with J gene TRBJ1-5; 7 bases line up with TRBD1. The V gene's germline CDR1 is LGHNA and CDR2 YNFKEQ. V was pared by 5 bases and J by 7 bases, with 5 bases of the junction left unmatched. The CDR3 is 13 residues long. This CDR3 reads CASSSHRGQPQHF. CDR3 nucleotide sequence: TGTGCCAGCAGCTCCCACAGGGGACAGCCCCAGCATTTT.

This rearrangement joins TRBV7-9 to TRBJ2-5; 8 bases line up with TRBD1. CDR1 and CDR2 (germline): SEHNR, FQNEAQ (reference sequence). The junction had 2 bases not matched to a gene; V was cut back by 2 bases and J by 3 bases. The length of the CDR3 is 14 residues. The CDR3 DNA follows: TGTGCCAGCAGCTTATCGGGACAGGAAGAGACCCAGTACTTC. Its translation: CASSLSGQEETQYF.

This clone was counted once. The DNA for the CDR3 is TGTGCCAGCAGCTTAGAGGTAGGGCGGGGGGGCCACAATGAGCAGTTCTTC. The encoded protein is CASSLEVGRGGHNEQFF. The rearrangement joins TRBV7-2 to TRBJ2-1; 9 bases agree with TRBD2. The CDR3 sequence is 17 residues long. V lost 1 base, J lost 5 bases, and 9 bases stayed unmatched. Germline V lookup: CDR1 SGHTA, CDR2 FQGNSA.

This clone came up once. The V call is TRBV27, the J call TRBJ2-5; D possibly corresponds to TRBD1 (6 bases). The CDR3 loop spans 15 amino acids. V was trimmed by 5 bases and J by 1 base, leaving 14 bases between them. The germline V gene encodes CDR1 MNHEY and CDR2 SMNVEV (reference sequence). This CDR3 reads CASSLLGGPQETQYF. The CDR3 DNA is TGTGCCAGCAGTCTCCTAGGGGGTCCCCAAGAGACCCAGTACTTC.

The V and J genes are TRBV25-1 and TRBJ2-7, with a weak D call TRBD1 (5 bases). V was pared by 7 bases and J by 4 bases, with 14 bases between. CDR3 length equals 13 residues. Germline-derived CDR1 and CDR2 are MGHDK and SYGVNS. CDR3 loop: CASIGQVGYEQYF. Here the CDR3 DNA reads TGTGCCAGCATAGGACAAGTCGGATACGAGCAGTACTTC.

This clone turned up a few times. The CDR3 DNA reads TGTGCCAGCAGTGCCCCGCCGCCAGACCGGGGTAATGAAAAACTGTTTTTT. It encodes CASSAPPPDRGNEKLFF. This sequence joins TRBV25-1 and TRBJ1-4, with D hard to call. Trimming left V 4 bases short and J 4 bases short, with 19 bases between. The CDR3 runs to 17 residues. Looked up from germline, CDR1 is MGHDK and CDR2 is SYGVNS.

The CDR3 nucleotides are TGTGCCAGCAGTCCGCTTACAGGAAACCTCTATGGCTACACCTTC. Protein product: CASSPLTGNLYGYTF. The chain recombines TRBV28 with TRBJ1-2; D may be TRBD1 (5 bases). V lost 5 bases and J 4 bases, leaving 17 bases between the germline ends. The CDR3 is 15 residues long. Germline V lookup: CDR1 MDHEN, CDR2 SYDVKM.

The V gene is TRBV27, the J gene TRBJ2-1; possible D gene TRBD2, 6 bases. Germline lookup yields CDR1 MNHEY and CDR2 SMNVEV (reference sequence). The length of the CDR3 is 16 residues. Trimming removed 2 bases from V and 1 base from J, with 12 bases in between. The CDR3 DNA reads TGTGCCAGCAGTTTAGACGGGAGTGGATCCTACAATGAGCAGTTCTTC. Its translation is CASSLDGSGSYNEQFF.

This clone was seen only a few times. The rearrangement uses TRBV5-8 and TRBJ2-5, with D perhaps matching TRBD2 (5 bases). CDR1 is SGHTS, CDR2 YDEGEE, per germline. This CDR3 is built from 13 residues. V was clipped by 1 base and J by 4 bases, with 8 bases between them. CDR3 in DNA: TGTGCCAGCAGCTTGCTCGGGGTAGAGACCCAGTACTTC. Translated, it gives CASSLLGVETQYF.

The table lists this clone with a few counts. V is TRBV19 and J is TRBJ2-7, with TRBD1 as a possible D gene (6 bases). Looked up from germline, CDR1 is LNHDA and CDR2 is SQIVND (reference sequence). V was clipped by 6 bases and J by 3 bases, with 9 bases between them. This CDR3 comprises 12 residues. The CDR3: CASSVQGYEQYF. The CDR3 DNA follows: TGTGCCAGTAGCGTACAGGGCTACGAGCAGTACTTC.

V usage is TRBV27 and J usage is TRBJ2-3; a possible D gene is TRBD1 (6 bases). The V and J ends lost 4 bases and 6 bases respectively, with 11 bases between them. This CDR3 has 13 amino acids. Germline CDR1 reads MNHEY; CDR2 reads SMNVEV (reference sequence). The CDR3 region is CASSSGTTDTQYF. DNA for the CDR3: TGTGCCAGCAGTTCCGGGACAACGGATACGCAGTATTTT.

The chain is built from TRBV9 and TRBJ2-1, with TRBD2 identical over 13 bases. This CDR3 contains 16 residues. V was clipped by 4 bases and J by 1 base; unmatched bases: 2. Per the germline V gene, CDR1 is SGDLS and CDR2 is YYNGEE. In DNA, the CDR3 is TGTGCCAGCAGCTTGGGACTAGCGGGATCCTACAATGAGCAGTTCTTC. This gives the protein CASSLGLAGSYNEQFF.

The chain links TRBV7-9 to TRBJ1-1; D remains ambiguous. Trimming stripped 5 bases from V and 4 bases from J, with 8 bases between. Germline loops: CDR1 SEHNR, CDR2 FQNEAQ (reference sequence). The CDR3 loop spans 12 amino acids. The CDR3 DNA reads TGTGCCAGCAGCCTCCCGGGCACTGAAGCTTTCTTT. As protein: CASSLPGTEAFF.

The rearrangement joins TRBV19 to TRBJ2-1, with 7 positions matching TRBD2. Germline loops: CDR1 LNHDA, CDR2 SQIVND (reference sequence). The CDR3 spans 14 residues. The ends lost 7 bases at V and 4 bases at J; junction bases unmatched: 7. The CDR3 is CASKFAGEYNEQFF. Written as DNA, the CDR3 is TGTGCCAGTAAGTTCGCGGGGGAGTACAATGAGCAGTTCTTC.

This CDR3 reads CASSQDDSSLNIQYF. CDR3 nucleotide sequence: TGTGCCAGCAGCCAAGATGACAGCTCCTTAAACATTCAGTACTTC. This sequence joins TRBV14 and TRBJ2-4; tentatively, D is TRBD1 (5 bases). The germline V gene has CDR1 SGHDN and CDR2 FVKESK. Trimming removed 0 bases from V and 6 bases from J, with 12 bases in between. The CDR3 has 15 residues.

The rearrangement links TRBV7-2 to TRBJ2-7; D remains ambiguous. The V and J ends lost 6 bases and 5 bases respectively, with 14 bases between them. This CDR3 has 13 residues. The germline gives CDR1 SGHTA, CDR2 FQGNSA. The CDR3 coding sequence is TGTGCCAGCAGTGGGCAATCCGAAGACGAGCAGTACTTC. This sequence encodes CASSGQSEDEQYF.

The CDR3 protein is CASSLYQDSNSEAFF. CDR3 sequence (DNA): TGCGCCAGCAGCTTGTATCAGGACTCCAACTCTGAAGCTTTCTTT. V usage is TRBV5-1 and J usage is TRBJ1-1; the D is unclear. V shed 1 base and J shed 6 bases, with 16 bases lying between them. Germline lookup yields CDR1 SGHRS and CDR2 YFSETQ. The CDR3 length is 15 residues. The complete variable domain, with remaining parts taken from reference TRBV5-1 and TRBJ1-1, reads KAGVTQTPRYLIKTRGQQVTLSCSPISGHRSVSWYQQTPGQGLQFLFEYFSETQRNKGNFPGRFSGRQFSNSRSEMNVSTLELGDSALYLCASSLYQDSNSEAFFGQGTRLTVV.

The J gene is TRBJ1-4, the V gene TRBV5-4; 7 bases match TRBD1. V shed 0 bases and J 5 bases; nucleotides not matched to a gene: 7. The CDR3 length is 16 residues. In germline, CDR1 is SGHNT, CDR2 YYREEE (reference sequence). The CDR3 reads CASSLAPTGRNEKLFF. The DNA for the CDR3 is TGTGCCAGCAGCTTGGCCCCGACAGGGAGGAATGAAAAACTGTTTTTT.

The genes are TRBV2 and TRBJ1-1; D uncertain. Trimming took 9 bases from V and 3 from J, leaving 26 bases between them. There are 17 residues in the CDR3. CDR1 and CDR2 from the germline V gene are SNHLY and FYNNEI. CDR3 sequence (DNA): TGTGCCAGTATAAAGGGAGTGGCAGTTCGGTTGGACACTGAAGCTTTCTTT. This encodes CASIKGVAVRLDTEAFF.

V usage is TRBV6-1 and J usage is TRBJ1-6; D is perhaps TRBD1 (5 bases). From germline, CDR1 is MNHNS and CDR2 SASEGT. Trimming cost V 8 bases and J 10 bases, with 18 bases left between them. The CDR3 loop spans 14 amino acids. CDR3 DNA: TGTGCCAGCTATGGCACAGGATCCCAGTCACCCCTCCACTTT. Translation: CASYGTGSQSPLHF.

The chain carries TRBV18 and TRBJ1-2; no clear D. Between the trimmed V and J ends, which lost 3 bases and 1 base, there was a span of 12 bases. CDR1 is KGHSH, CDR2 LQKENI, per germline. CDR3 length: 15 residues. The CDR3 DNA follows: TGTGCCAGCTCACCTAATCAGATTTATAACTATGGCTACACCTTC. Translation gives CASSPNQIYNYGYTF.

This clone is a singleton in its sample. The chain joins TRBV27 to TRBJ1-5; TRBD1 might be the D (5 bases). The V end lost 6 bases, the J end lost 2 bases, and 11 bases lay between the germline ends. Germline V gene data show CDR1 as MNHEY and CDR2 as SMNVEV (reference sequence). This CDR3 is built from 14 residues. For the CDR3, the DNA is TGTGCCAGCAGCGTCCTGGGGCGCAATCAGCCCCAGCATTTT. Translation gives CASSVLGRNQPQHF.